This T cell receptor (beta chain) was recorded in a study of blood T cell repertoires in COVID-19. Study as a whole: Researchers got acute and convalescent COVID-19 samples from the United States, Italy and Spain.

Only in-frame clones appear in the TCRdb table, and some are missing; sequencing was by immunoSEQ multiplex PCR. The sample records over 200,000 clones, about 89% being singletons. V shed 6 bases, J shed 3 bases, and the junction held 8 bases outside the gene matches. The germline V gene has CDR1 LGHNT and CDR2 FRNRAP. This CDR3 has 15 amino acids. This clone occurred once. This clonotype was sampled from a middle-aged man who had recovered from COVID-19. Sequencing used peripheral blood. The chain is built from TRBV12-5 and TRBJ2-1, with 7 nucleotides matching TRBD1. CDR3 sequence: CASGIGQANYNEQFF. In DNA form, the CDR3 reads TGTGCTAGTGGAATAGGACAGGCGAACTACAATGAGCAGTTCTTC.